This T cell receptor (beta chain) was sequenced for a study of metastatic and nonmetastatic thyroid tumors. CDR1 and CDR2 from the germline V gene are MNHEY and SVGEGT. Trimming removed 6 bases from V and 7 bases from J; junction bases left unmatched: 11. The CDR3 is 15 amino acids. By frequency in the sample, this clone is medium-sized. MiXCR reprocessed the PCR reads for TCRdb. The repertoire holds 4,000 to 5,500 clones, 25% to 35% seen once, with roughly 9.6% in the top ten. All patients were treatment-naive before thyroid surgery. This clonotype originated in a female donor with papillary thyroid cancer or a benign thyroid nodule (not recorded which). Some clones in this sample may be carry-over from other donors' samples. What was sequenced was adjacent normal tissue. The chain recombines TRBV6-2 or TRBV6-3 with TRBJ2-7; 11 positions match TRBD2. The CDR3 spells CASSPLVAGGQEQYF. In DNA, the CDR3 is TGTGCCAGCAGCCCCCTGGTAGCGGGAGGGCAAGAGCAGTACTTC.